The rows below give T cell receptor beta chains drawn from one sample of a study of blood T cell repertoires in COVID-19. Sequencing used immunoSEQ multiplex PCR; TCRdb keeps in-frame clones, though not all of them. The sample includes fewer than 200,000 clones, 70% to 90% seen only once; the top ten take around 7.6%. The specimen sequenced was peripheral blood. The receptors shown here come from a man in his forties or fifties who had recovered from COVID-19. The CDR3 runs from the conserved cysteine through the conserved F or W. D genes are given only for firm matches. Where a row states a size, it is once, few, many or the class of an expanded clone; other rows omit it.

V	size	D	J	DNA	CDR3
TRBV6-6	.	.	TRBJ2-7	TGTGCCAGCAGTTACCCACCTCTGGGAGGAGACTACGAGCAGTACTTC	CASSYPPLGGDYEQYF
TRBV30	once	.	TRBJ1-5	TGTGCCTGGAGTTCAGGGCCCAATCAGCCCCAGCATTTT	CAWSSGPNQPQHF
TRBV18	.	.	TRBJ1-1	TGTGCCAGCTCACCCTATTCCCCGAACACTGAAGCTTTCTTT	CASSPYSPNTEAFF
TRBV4-1	.	.	TRBJ1-1	TGCGCCAGCAGCCAAGCCTTGACGGGAGAAGCTTTCTTT	CASSQALTGEAFF
TRBV7-2	.	.	TRBJ2-5	TGTGCCAGCAGCCGCGACAGGACTAGACAAGAGACCCAGTACTTC	CASSRDRTRQETQYF
TRBV7-9	.	.	TRBJ2-7	TGTGCCAGCAGCTTAGGGGGCGGCCTCCTCTCCTACGAGCAGTACTTC	CASSLGGGLLSYEQYF
TRBV5-5	.	.	TRBJ1-1	TGTGCCAGCAGCTTGGGGGCGGGGACTGAAGCTTTCTTT	CASSLGAGTEAFF
TRBV27	.	.	TRBJ2-2	TGTGCCAGCAGTAGCTCCGGGGAGCTGTTTTTT	CASSSSGELFF
TRBV7-2	.	.	TRBJ2-7	TGTGCCAGCAGCGTCACAGGGAGCCAAGCCTACGAGCAGTACTTC	CASSVTGSQAYEQYF
TRBV3-1/TRBV3-2	many	TRBD2	TRBJ2-2	TGTGCCAGCAGCCAAAGCGGGGCCGGGGAGCTGTTTTTT	CASSQSGAGELFF
TRBV4-2	few	.	TRBJ1-3	TGTGCCAGCAGCCAAGAACCTCCAGACTCTGGAAACACCATATATTTT	CASSQEPPDSGNTIYF
TRBV29-1	once	.	TRBJ2-1	TGCAGCCTGGGGCGGAACAAGGGAAATGAGCAGTTCTTC	CSLGRNKGNEQFF
TRBV3-1/TRBV3-2	.	.	TRBJ2-7	TGTGCCAGCAGCCAAGGGCTAGCGTCCTACGAGCAGTACTTC	CASSQGLASYEQYF
TRBV7-3	once	TRBD2	TRBJ2-3	TGTGCCAGCAGCGAGGGGCGGGAGGTCGACACGCAGTATTTT	CASSEGREVDTQYF
TRBV13	.	.	TRBJ2-7	TGTGCCAGCAGCTTATGGTCCCGGGACGAGCAGTACTTC	CASSLWSRDEQYF
TRBV29-1	.	TRBD1	TRBJ1-2	TGCAGCGTAGACCACGGGACAGGGATTTCGGGCTACACCTTC	CSVDHGTGISGYTF
TRBV9	.	TRBD2	TRBJ2-2	TGTGCCAGCAGCATGACTAGCCGTAACACCGGGGAGCTGTTTTTT	CASSMTSRNTGELFF
TRBV12-5	.	.	TRBJ2-5	TGTGCTAGTGGTTTGGCGCTCCTTTCAGGGTTGGAGGGGACCCAGTACTTC	CASGLALLSGLEGTQYF
TRBV4-2	once	TRBD2	TRBJ2-5	TGTGCCAGCAGCCAACTTTGGGAGGGGGAGACCCAGTACTTC	CASSQLWEGETQYF
TRBV7-9	.	.	TRBJ1-6	TGTGCCAGCAGCTTAGGTGCAGTCTCTAATTCACCCCTCCACTTT	CASSLGAVSNSPLHF
TRBV10-3	.	.	TRBJ2-7	TGTGCCATCAGTGCCGCCGGGAGTAACGAGCAGTACTTC	CAISAAGSNEQYF
TRBV9	.	TRBD1	TRBJ2-7	TGTGCCAGCAGCGAACAGGGGGCGAGGGGGGAGCAGTACTTC	CASSEQGARGEQYF
TRBV6-5	.	TRBD1	TRBJ2-2	TGTGCCAGCAGTTACTCGATGACAGGGGGGGGCGGGGAGCTGTTTTTT	CASSYSMTGGGGELFF
TRBV5-6	once	.	TRBJ1-2	TGTGCCAGCAGCTTGGGATTAACGGGGATTGCTGGCTACACCTTC	CASSLGLTGIAGYTF
TRBV14	.	.	TRBJ1-4	TGTGCCAGCAGCCTGACACAGGGAACCGAAAAACTGTTTTTT	CASSLTQGTEKLFF
TRBV4-2	.	TRBD2	TRBJ2-5	TGTGCCAGCAGCCAAGAACCCCCCCTGACTAGCGGCCAAGAGACCCAGTACTTC	CASSQEPPLTSGQETQYF
TRBV4-3	.	.	TRBJ1-5	TGCGCCAGCAGCCGAGACGGAAGTGGAGACCAGCCCCAGCATTTT	CASSRDGSGDQPQHF
TRBV23-1	.	TRBD1	TRBJ2-5	TGCGCCAGCAGTCCTCCGACAGGGTGGCAAGAGACCCAGTACTTC	CASSPPTGWQETQYF
TRBV18	.	.	TRBJ2-7	TGTGCCAGCTCACCGGGAGGCTACGAGCAGTACTTC	CASSPGGYEQYF
TRBV7-9	.	TRBD1	TRBJ1-5	TGTGCCAGCAGCTCGGACCCAGGGGGAAGCAATCAGCCCCAGCATTTT	CASSSDPGGSNQPQHF